This T cell receptor (beta chain) was profiled in a study of regulatory dendritic cells for organ transplantation. Study context: Monocytes received vitamin D3 on days 0 and 4, IL-10 on day 4. Dendritic cell cultures received LPS on day 6.

Study-wide points: Memory T cells were less diverse than naive, with memory CD8+ most oligoclonal.

Profiling relied on immunoSEQ multiplex PCR, and the TCRdb table lists in-frame clones only, not all of them. The table includes about 11,000 clones, around 75% detected once. Losses at the gene ends were 4 bases for V and 4 bases for J; bases not matched to a gene: 14. The CDR3 is 17 amino acids. From germline, CDR1 is SGDLS and CDR2 YYNGEE. Sorted T cells were CFSE-labeled and cultured four to five days with allogeneic regulatory or mature dendritic cells at 1:10. Naive CD45RA+ and memory CD45RO+ CD4+ or CD8+ T cells were FACS-sorted. Remarks on this clone: What it binds is not known.

The chain has TRBV9 and TRBJ1-3, with 7 bases fitting TRBD1. This receptor was obtained from a human donor in good health. Input material: memory CD4+ T cells from blood cultured with regulatory dendritic cells. Subset defined: CD45RO+ memory T cells. CDR3 loop: CASSPRGARGLGNTIYF. CDR3 DNA: TGTGCCAGCAGCCCCCGTGGTGCGAGGGGGCTGGGAAACACCATATATTTT.